Many counts were recorded for the clone carrying this TCR beta chain. Its antigen is unknown. The entry originates in a study of early T cells in non-severe SARS-CoV-2 infection. Looking at the study overall: Sequencing of bulk RNA from unsorted whole blood was done, without chain pairing.

Germline loops: CDR1 SQVTM, CDR2 ANQGSEA. The CDR3 runs to 14 residues. Individual cDNA molecules were tagged with unique molecular identifiers, the study reported. TCRdb fed the 5' RACE reads into MiXCR, producing one record per CDR3 protein. The sample comprises just under 60,000 distinct CDR3 sequences, 7% to 8% of which are singletons, and 3% to 4% rests with the top ten. Study-wide points: VDJdb-based matching was biased toward anti-spike CD8 responses and missed private and CD4 specificities.

The rearrangement joins TRBV29-1 to TRBJ2-3, with 11 bases fitting TRBD2. The receptor was derived from an adult who was a healthcare worker with PCR-confirmed SARS-CoV-2 infection or an uninfected control (not recorded which). Sequences were obtained from whole blood. CDR3 DNA: TGCAGTGCAAGAGGACTAGCGGGCGCAGATACGCAGTATTTT. It codes for CSARGLAGADTQYF.